The 28 T cell receptor beta chains below all came from one sample that was sequenced in a study of blood T cell repertoires in COVID-19. Data came from immunoSEQ multiplex PCR; TCRdb stores just in-frame clones and leaves some out. The sample carries around 97,000 clones, roughly four fifths recorded once. Material: peripheral blood. Source of these receptors: a man aged 65 to 79 with acute or convalescent COVID-19.

This rearrangement joins TRBV3-1 (or the pseudogene TRBV3-2) to TRBJ1-3, with 7 bases fitting TRBD1. Looked up from germline, CDR1 is LGHDT and CDR2 is YNNKEL (reference sequence). J lost 3 bases, V lost 4 bases, and 6 bases had no gene match. The CDR3 consists of 15 residues. This chain's CDR3 is CASSRQGFGGNTIYF. CDR3 nucleotides: TGTGCCAGCAGCCGACAGGGTTTTGGTGGAAACACCATATATTTT.

This clone appeared once. This sequence joins TRBV19 and TRBJ1-2, with 10 bases lining up with TRBD1. CDR1 and CDR2 (germline): LNHDA, SQIVND (reference sequence). This CDR3 has 17 residues. The junction had 7 bases not matched to a gene; V was cut back by 3 bases and J by 0 bases. DNA of the CDR3: TGTGCCAGTAGTATTGGGACAGGGGTTAAATCTAACTATGGCTACACCTTC. Translating gives CASSIGTGVKSNYGYTF.

The V and J genes are TRBV2 and TRBJ1-6; a possible D gene is TRBD1 (6 bases). Germline V gene lookup returns CDR1 SNHLY and CDR2 FYNNEI. V was clipped by 7 bases and J by 5 bases, with 15 bases between them. The CDR3 spans 15 residues. The CDR3, as DNA: TGTGCCAGCACCGGGACAAAAGTGAATAATTCACCCCTCCACTTT. Translation gives CASTGTKVNNSPLHF.

The chain carries TRBV10-3 and TRBJ2-5; TRBD2 is a possible D gene (5 bases). This CDR3 region has 16 residues. In germline, CDR1 is ENHRY, CDR2 SYGVKD. V lost 0 bases and J 2 bases, leaving 13 bases between the germline ends. CDR3 sequence (DNA): TGTGCCATCAGTGAGTCGCGTTCCGGGGTTCAAGAGACCCAGTACTTC. Residues: CAISESRSGVQETQYF.

V and J are TRBV29-1 and TRBJ2-6; D is unclear. The CDR3 spans 15 residues. Germline CDR1 SQVTM, CDR2 ANQGSEA. Trimming removed 0 bases from V and 1 base from J, with 7 bases in between. CDR3 region: CSVEDRRSGANVLTF. The CDR3 DNA sequence: TGCAGCGTTGAAGATCGGAGATCTGGGGCCAACGTCCTGACTTTC.

The V call is TRBV27, the J call TRBJ1-1; the D gene is possibly TRBD1 (6 bases). The CDR3 totals 16 residues. Germline V CDR1 and CDR2: MNHEY, SMNVEV (reference sequence). The ends were cut back, 6 bases at V and 7 bases at J, with 24 bases in the middle. CDR3 sequence: CASRNRAGSVLDEAFF. Written as DNA, the CDR3 is TGTGCCAGCAGAAACAGGGCTGGGTCTGTTTTGGATGAAGCTTTCTTT.

This clone has a single count. This rearrangement joins TRBV11-2 to TRBJ2-3; no clear D. V was cut by 4 bases and J by 6 bases, with 17 bases left in between. Germline V gene lookup returns CDR1 SGHAT and CDR2 FQNNGV. The CDR3 sequence is 15 residues long. In DNA form, the CDR3 reads TGTGCCAGCAGCTACAATCCTGGAATGGAGGATACGCAGTATTTT. This translates into CASSYNPGMEDTQYF.

The rearrangement links TRBV7-2 to TRBJ2-5, with D possibly TRBD2 on 6 matching bases. Germline values: CDR1 SGHTA, CDR2 FQGNSA. This CDR3 contains 16 residues. The V and J ends lost 1 base and 2 bases respectively, with 14 bases between them. The DNA of the CDR3 is TGTGCCAGCAGCTTAGAGGTAGCGGTCCTACAAGAGACCCAGTACTTC. It yields the protein CASSLEVAVLQETQYF.

This clone was counted a few times. The gene calls are TRBV15 and TRBJ1-1, with TRBD1 matching 7 bases. Germline V lookup: CDR1 LNHNV, CDR2 YYDKDF (reference sequence). Unmatched junction bases numbered 8, after V lost 5 bases and J lost 2 bases. The CDR3 loop spans 15 amino acids. The CDR3 loop is CATSGRQGPNTEAFF. Here the CDR3 DNA reads TGTGCCACCAGCGGACGACAGGGACCCAACACTGAAGCTTTCTTT.

This clone was detected once. The chain carries TRBV18 and TRBJ2-3; tentatively, D is TRBD1 (6 bases). V dropped 3 bases and J dropped 2 bases, with 9 bases sitting between them. The CDR3 contains 14 residues. Germline V gene lookup returns CDR1 KGHSH and CDR2 LQKENI. CDR3: CASSPGQVTDTQYF. CDR3 coding DNA: TGTGCCAGCTCACCGGGACAAGTCACAGATACGCAGTATTTT.

This chain uses TRBV19 with TRBJ1-2; no clear D. CDR3 length: 13 residues. Germline loops: CDR1 LNHDA, CDR2 SQIVND (reference sequence). Trimming stripped 5 bases from V and 4 bases from J, with 11 bases between. In nucleotides, the CDR3 is TGTGCCAGTAGTGAGGGCGGATTCTATGGCTACACCTTC. Protein product: CASSEGGFYGYTF.

The chain joins TRBV18 to TRBJ1-5; 8 bases line up with TRBD1. This CDR3 has 15 residues. V was pared by 3 bases and J by 6 bases, with 7 bases of the junction left unmatched. CDR1 and CDR2 (germline): KGHSH, LQKENI. This CDR3 is CASSPRQGLGQPQHF. For the CDR3, the DNA is TGTGCCAGCTCACCTCGACAGGGGTTAGGTCAGCCCCAGCATTTT.

This clone has just a few counts. The rearrangement uses TRBV6-5 and TRBJ1-1; D remains unclear. This CDR3 comprises 13 residues. V was pared by 5 bases and J by 4 bases, with 11 bases between. Germline assignment: CDR1 MNHEY and CDR2 SVGAGI. The CDR3 sequence is CASSRTVGTEAFF. The CDR3, as DNA: TGTGCCAGCAGTCGAACCGTCGGCACTGAAGCTTTCTTT.

The chain carries TRBV7-9 and TRBJ2-1; tentatively, D is TRBD2 (6 bases). Trimming stripped 6 bases from V and 7 bases from J, with 22 bases between. The CDR3 has 16 amino acids. Germline CDR1 is SEHNR and CDR2 is FQNEAQ (reference sequence). CDR3 DNA sequence: TGTGCCAGCAGGGCAGGGACTCCCTCGTCGAGGAATGAGCAGTTCTTC. It yields the protein CASRAGTPSSRNEQFF.

V gene TRBV30 combines with J gene TRBJ1-1; 9 bases line up with TRBD1. The V and J ends lost 5 bases and 10 bases, in that order; junction bases with no gene match: 14. Germline CDR1 reads GTSNPN; CDR2 reads SVGIG (reference sequence). The length of the CDR3 is 14 residues. CDR3 loop: CAWDRDRVVRGAFF. In nucleotides, the CDR3 is TGTGCCTGGGACCGGGACAGGGTTGTGAGGGGAGCTTTCTTT.

V gene TRBV18 combines with J gene TRBJ2-1; a weak D match, TRBD1 (6 bases). The ends were cut back, 0 bases at V and 10 bases at J, with 10 bases in the middle. The CDR3 is 13 residues long. The germline CDR1 and CDR2 sequences are KGHSH and LQKENI. CDR3 DNA: TGTGCCAGCTCACCACCAATGGACAGAGAGCAGTTCTTC. Encoded protein: CASSPPMDREQFF.

This clone appeared once. This chain connects TRBV27 to TRBJ2-1; 8 nucleotides agree with TRBD1. The germline gives CDR1 MNHEY, CDR2 SMNVEV (reference sequence). The CDR3 length is 12 residues. The V segment lost 8 bases and the J segment 10 bases; nucleotides outside the gene matches: 7. CDR3 DNA sequence: TGTGCCAGCCGGACAGGGCGTGGAGAGCAGTTCTTC. This sequence encodes CASRTGRGEQFF.

This clone showed up just a few times. The rearrangement joins TRBV4-2 to TRBJ1-1; possible D gene TRBD1, 6 bases. The germline V gene has CDR1 LGHNA and CDR2 YNFKEQ. With 1 base removed from V and 3 bases from J, the gap between germline ends came to 18 bases. This CDR3 is built from 17 residues. The CDR3: CASSQGPGGLADTEAFF. The CDR3 DNA is TGTGCCAGCAGCCAAGGACCCGGGGGGCTTGCGGACACTGAAGCTTTCTTT.

A note on this clone: Within the sample, other DNA sequences also encode this same CDR3. This sequence joins TRBV18 and TRBJ1-1, with D perhaps matching TRBD1 (5 bases). The CDR3 covers 15 residues. The germline gives CDR1 KGHSH, CDR2 LQKENI. V lost 2 bases and J 5 bases, leaving 15 bases between the germline ends. The CDR3 is CASSPESGGRTEAFF. For the CDR3, the DNA is TGTGCCAGCTCACCAGAGTCCGGGGGAAGGACTGAAGCTTTCTTT.

The chain links TRBV18 to TRBJ2-1; TRBD1 agrees at 7 bases. The CDR3 has 15 amino acids. Germline CDR1 KGHSH, CDR2 LQKENI. V lost 3 bases, J lost 0 bases, and 2 bases stayed unmatched. The CDR3 nucleotides read TGTGCCAGCTCACCCACAGGGGTCTCCTACAATGAGCAGTTCTTC. Amino acid sequence: CASSPTGVSYNEQFF.

The genes are TRBV5-6 and TRBJ1-3; D call uncertain. CDR1 is SGHDT and CDR2 is YYEEEE in the germline V gene. The CDR3 has 16 amino acids. Deletions cut 2 bases from V and 0 bases from J, with 12 bases between. The CDR3 bases are TGTGCCAGCAGCTTCGCAGTCTCAAACTCTGGAAACACCATATATTTT. Its translation: CASSFAVSNSGNTIYF.

In its sample, this clone was seen a few times. The chain joins TRBV19 to TRBJ2-1, with 11 bases identical to TRBD1. V shed 6 bases and J 3 bases; nucleotides not matched to a gene: 10. Germline V gives CDR1 LNHDA, CDR2 SQIVND (reference sequence). The CDR3 runs to 17 residues. The CDR3 here is CASSGQGASFLYNEQFF. For the CDR3, the DNA is TGTGCCAGTAGCGGACAGGGGGCTAGTTTCCTCTACAATGAGCAGTTCTTC.

The chain carries TRBV12-3 or TRBV12-4 and TRBJ2-7; a possible D gene is TRBD2 (6 bases). Trimming left V 7 bases short and J 3 bases short, with 13 bases between. This CDR3 is 13 amino acids long. The DNA of the CDR3 is TGTGCCAGCACCAACGGACTACACTACGAGCAGTACTTC. It is translated as CASTNGLHYEQYF.

The rearrangement uses TRBV7-2 and TRBJ2-7; TRBD2 might be the D (6 bases). CDR1 is SGHTA, CDR2 FQGNSA, per germline. This CDR3 region has 13 residues. The germline V and J ends were trimmed by 4 bases and 1 base, with 8 bases remaining between them. The CDR3 DNA sequence: TGTGCCAGCAGCTCGACTAGTTCCTACGAGCAGTACTTC. Amino acids: CASSSTSSYEQYF.

The genes are TRBV19 and TRBJ2-1; D gene unclear. Germline V CDR1 and CDR2: LNHDA, SQIVND (reference sequence). With 8 bases removed from V and 4 bases from J, the gap between germline ends came to 21 bases. The CDR3 loop spans 16 amino acids. CDR3 in amino acids: CASSRGQERWYNEQFF. For the CDR3, the DNA is TGTGCCAGTTCCAGAGGCCAAGAAAGGTGGTACAATGAGCAGTTCTTC.

This chain connects TRBV2 to TRBJ2-3; TRBD2 matches at 15 bases. The CDR3 consists of 18 residues. Unmatched junction bases numbered 8, after V lost 6 bases and J lost 1 base. Germline CDR1 is SNHLY and CDR2 is FYNNEI. CDR3 DNA: TGTGCCAGCAGCTTGGGACTAGCGGGGGGAAGGGGCACAGATACGCAGTATTTT. Its protein product is CASSLGLAGGRGTDTQYF. Drawing the rest from reference TRBV2 and TRBJ2-3, the complete variable domain is EPEVTQTPSHQVTQMGQEVILRCVPISNHLYFYWYRQILGQKVEFLVSFYNNEISEKSEIFDDQFSVERPDGSNFTLKIRSTKLEDSAMYFCASSLGLAGGRGTDTQYFGPGTRLTVL.

CDR3 in amino acids: CAWGTSETQYF. DNA for the CDR3: TGTGCCTGGGGGACATCAGAGACCCAGTACTTC. This chain uses TRBV30 with TRBJ2-5; possibly TRBD1 for D (6 bases). Germline loops: CDR1 GTSNPN, CDR2 SVGIG (reference sequence). The CDR3 covers 11 residues. V lost 5 bases and J lost 4, with 8 bases in between.

This clone was seen more than once but under ten times. V and J are TRBV23-1 and TRBJ2-5, with TRBD1 matching 8 bases. TRBV23-1 counts as an open reading frame of uncertain function. V was clipped by 0 bases and J by 2 bases; unmatched bases: 5. The CDR3 sequence is 16 residues long. The CDR3 sequence is CASSQSSRGQQETQYF. The DNA of the CDR3 is TGCGCCAGCAGTCAATCGTCCAGGGGGCAACAAGAGACCCAGTACTTC.